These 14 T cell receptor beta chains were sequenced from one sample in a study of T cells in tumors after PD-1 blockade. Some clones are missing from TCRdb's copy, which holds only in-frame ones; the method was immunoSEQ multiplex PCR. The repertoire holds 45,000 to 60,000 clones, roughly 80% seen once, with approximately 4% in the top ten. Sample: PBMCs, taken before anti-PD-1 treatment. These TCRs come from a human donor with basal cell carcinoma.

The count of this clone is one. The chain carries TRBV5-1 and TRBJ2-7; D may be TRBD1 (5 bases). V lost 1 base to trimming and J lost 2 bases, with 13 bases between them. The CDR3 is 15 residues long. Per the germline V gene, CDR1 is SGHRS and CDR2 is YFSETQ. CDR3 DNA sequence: TGCGCCAGCAGCTTGTCTGGTACAGGAACCTACGAGCAGTACTTC. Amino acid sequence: CASSLSGTGTYEQYF.

CDR3: CASSLIQGWGEQFF. In nucleotides, the CDR3 is TGTGCCAGCAGTTTAATCCAGGGGTGGGGTGAGCAGTTCTTC. The chain couples TRBV27 to TRBJ2-1; a weak D match, TRBD1 (6 bases). The V gene's germline CDR1 is MNHEY and CDR2 SMNVEV (reference sequence). Between the trimmed V and J ends, which lost 2 bases and 9 bases, there was a span of 14 bases. CDR3 length: 14 residues.

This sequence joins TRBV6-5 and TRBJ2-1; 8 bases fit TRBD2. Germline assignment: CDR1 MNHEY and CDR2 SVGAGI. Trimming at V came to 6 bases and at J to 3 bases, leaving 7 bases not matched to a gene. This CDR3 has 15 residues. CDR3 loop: CASRPIAGNYNEQFF. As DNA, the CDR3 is TGTGCCAGCAGACCCATAGCGGGGAACTACAATGAGCAGTTCTTC.

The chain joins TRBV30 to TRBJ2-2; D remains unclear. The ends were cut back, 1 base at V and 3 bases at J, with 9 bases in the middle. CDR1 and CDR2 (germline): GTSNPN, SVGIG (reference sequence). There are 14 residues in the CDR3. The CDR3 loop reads CAWSANLDTGELFF. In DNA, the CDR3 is TGTGCCTGGAGTGCCAATCTTGACACCGGGGAGCTGTTTTTT. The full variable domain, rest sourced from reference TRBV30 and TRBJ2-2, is SQTIHQWPATLVQPVGSPLSLECTVEGTSNPNLYWYRQAAGRGLQLLFYSVGIGQISSEVPQNLSASRPQDRQFILSSKKLLLSDSGFYLCAWSANLDTGELFFGEGSRLTVL.

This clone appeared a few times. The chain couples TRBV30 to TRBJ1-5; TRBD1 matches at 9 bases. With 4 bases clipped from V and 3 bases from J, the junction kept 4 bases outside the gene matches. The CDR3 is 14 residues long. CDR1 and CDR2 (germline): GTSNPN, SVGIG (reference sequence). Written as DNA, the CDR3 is TGTGCCTGGAAGGGACAGGGTAACAATCAGCCCCAGCATTTT. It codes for CAWKGQGNNQPQHF.

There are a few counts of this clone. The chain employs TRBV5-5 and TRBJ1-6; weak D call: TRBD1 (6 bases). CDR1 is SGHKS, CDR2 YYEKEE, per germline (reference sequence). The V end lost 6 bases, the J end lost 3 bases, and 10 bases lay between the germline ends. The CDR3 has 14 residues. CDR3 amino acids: CASTPGVYNSPLHF. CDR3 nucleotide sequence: TGTGCCAGCACCCCAGGGGTCTATAATTCACCCCTCCACTTT.

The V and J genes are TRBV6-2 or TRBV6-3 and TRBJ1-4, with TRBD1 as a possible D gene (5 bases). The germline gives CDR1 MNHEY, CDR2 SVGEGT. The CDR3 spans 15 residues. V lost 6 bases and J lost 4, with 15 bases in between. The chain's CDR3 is CASSRPGRGNEKLFF. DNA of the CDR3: TGTGCCAGCAGCAGACCGGGACGGGGTAATGAAAAACTGTTTTTT.

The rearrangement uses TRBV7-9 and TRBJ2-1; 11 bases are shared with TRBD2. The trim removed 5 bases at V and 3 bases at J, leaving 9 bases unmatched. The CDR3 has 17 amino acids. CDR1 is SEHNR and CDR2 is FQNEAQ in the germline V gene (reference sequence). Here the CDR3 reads CASSPPGLAGGYNEQFF. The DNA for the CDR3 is TGTGCCAGCAGCCCCCCCGGCCTAGCGGGGGGCTACAATGAGCAGTTCTTC.

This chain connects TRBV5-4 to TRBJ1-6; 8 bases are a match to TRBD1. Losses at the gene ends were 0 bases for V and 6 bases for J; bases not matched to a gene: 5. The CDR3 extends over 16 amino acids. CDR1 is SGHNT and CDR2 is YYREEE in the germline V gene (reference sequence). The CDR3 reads CASSLEPGGLNSPLHF. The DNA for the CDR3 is TGTGCCAGCAGCTTGGAGCCAGGGGGCCTTAATTCACCCCTCCACTTT.

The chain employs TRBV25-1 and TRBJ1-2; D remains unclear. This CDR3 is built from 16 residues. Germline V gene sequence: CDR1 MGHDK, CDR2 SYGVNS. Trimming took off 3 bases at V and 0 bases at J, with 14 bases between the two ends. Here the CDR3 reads CASSDHFKEANYGYTF. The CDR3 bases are TGTGCCAGCAGTGACCATTTTAAGGAAGCTAACTATGGCTACACCTTC.

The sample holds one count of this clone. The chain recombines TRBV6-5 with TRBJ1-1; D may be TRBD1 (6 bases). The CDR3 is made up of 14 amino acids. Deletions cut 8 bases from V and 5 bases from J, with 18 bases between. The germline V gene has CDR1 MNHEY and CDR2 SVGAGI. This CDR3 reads CASQRTGTLTEAFF. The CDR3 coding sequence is TGTGCCAGCCAACGGACCGGGACACTTACTGAAGCTTTCTTT.

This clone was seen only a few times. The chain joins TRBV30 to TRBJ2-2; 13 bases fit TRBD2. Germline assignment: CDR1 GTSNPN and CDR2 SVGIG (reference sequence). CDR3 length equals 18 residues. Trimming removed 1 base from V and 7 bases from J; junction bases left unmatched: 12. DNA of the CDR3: TGTGCCTGGAGTGGGAACCCGGGACTAGCGGGGCGGGGCGGGGAGCTGTTTTTT. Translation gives CAWSGNPGLAGRGGELFF.

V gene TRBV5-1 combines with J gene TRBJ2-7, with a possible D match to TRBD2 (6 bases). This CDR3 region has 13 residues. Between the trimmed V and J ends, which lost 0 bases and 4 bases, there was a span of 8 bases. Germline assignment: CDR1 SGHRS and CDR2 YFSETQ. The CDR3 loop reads CASSLGAGYEQYF. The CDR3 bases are TGCGCCAGCAGCTTGGGGGCGGGGTACGAGCAGTACTTC.

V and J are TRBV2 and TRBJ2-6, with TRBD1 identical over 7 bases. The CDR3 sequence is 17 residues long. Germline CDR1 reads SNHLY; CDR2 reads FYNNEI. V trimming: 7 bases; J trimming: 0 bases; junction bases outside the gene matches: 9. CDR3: CASMSGTVNSGANVLTF. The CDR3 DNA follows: TGTGCCAGCATGTCTGGGACAGTTAACTCTGGGGCCAACGTCCTGACTTTC.